The 5 T cell receptor beta chains given below trace back to one sample, sequenced in a study of human T cells and chemical hapten exposure. TCRdb reprocessed the RACE reads via MiXCR and lists one record per CDR3 protein. The sample lists about 340,000 distinct CDR3 sequences, 6% to 8.5% seen once, with less than 10% in the top ten. Time point defined: patch test 1, 2 weeks after DPC sensitization. Regarding treatment: therapeutic diphenylcyclopropenone sensitization with weekly scalp DPC. Specimen: whole blood, collected in connection with sensitization to the hapten diphenylcyclopropenone (DPC). These receptors all stem from a woman aged 18-29 years with alopecia areata. Some clones in this sample may be carry-over from other donors' samples.

The chain has TRBV7-8 and TRBJ1-5; 7 nucleotides line up with TRBD1. The germline gives CDR1 SGHVS, CDR2 FQNEAQ. Trimming at V came to 5 bases and at J to 2 bases, leaving 9 bases not matched to a gene. The CDR3 has 16 amino acids. Here the CDR3 DNA reads TGTGCCAGCAGCGTATCCACAGGGGCCGGCAATCAGCCCCAGCATTTT. Translating it yields CASSVSTGAGNQPQHF.

A few counts support this clonotype. The chain carries TRBV20-1 and TRBJ1-5; D gene uncertain. V was trimmed by 1 base and J by 4 bases, leaving 8 bases between them. This CDR3 is 13 amino acids long. Germline V CDR1 and CDR2: DFQATT, SNEGSKA (reference sequence). CDR3 residues: CSARAYRNQPQHF. CDR3 nucleotide sequence: TGCAGTGCTAGAGCCTACCGAAATCAGCCCCAGCATTTT.

This clonotype has a count of ten or more. This chain links TRBV6-6 with TRBJ1-3; D is perhaps TRBD1 (6 bases). From germline, CDR1 is MNHNY and CDR2 SVGAGI (reference sequence). Trimming left V 6 bases short and J 4 bases short, with 13 bases between. The CDR3 is 14 residues long. The CDR3 sequence is CASRPSGVGNTIYF. CDR3 DNA: TGTGCCAGCAGGCCCTCAGGGGTCGGAAACACCATATATTTT.

The chain uses TRBV4-2 and TRBJ2-1; 8 bases are a match to TRBD2. The CDR3 runs to 20 residues. The germline V gene has CDR1 LGHNA and CDR2 YNFKEQ. V lost 4 bases, J lost 0 bases, and 17 bases stayed unmatched. CDR3 sequence (DNA): TGTGCCAGCAGCCTCAGGGGACTAGTGCGAAAATTTGACTCCTACAATGAGCAGTTCTTC. This encodes CASSLRGLVRKFDSYNEQFF.

This chain connects TRBV27 to TRBJ2-5; a weak D match, TRBD2 (7 bases). Trimming cost V 4 bases and J 7 bases, with 13 bases left between them. There are 13 residues in the CDR3. Germline lookup yields CDR1 MNHEY and CDR2 SMNVEV (reference sequence). The CDR3 loop reads CASSWGGAGTQYF. DNA of the CDR3: TGTGCCAGCAGTTGGGGGGGGGCAGGGACCCAGTACTTC.